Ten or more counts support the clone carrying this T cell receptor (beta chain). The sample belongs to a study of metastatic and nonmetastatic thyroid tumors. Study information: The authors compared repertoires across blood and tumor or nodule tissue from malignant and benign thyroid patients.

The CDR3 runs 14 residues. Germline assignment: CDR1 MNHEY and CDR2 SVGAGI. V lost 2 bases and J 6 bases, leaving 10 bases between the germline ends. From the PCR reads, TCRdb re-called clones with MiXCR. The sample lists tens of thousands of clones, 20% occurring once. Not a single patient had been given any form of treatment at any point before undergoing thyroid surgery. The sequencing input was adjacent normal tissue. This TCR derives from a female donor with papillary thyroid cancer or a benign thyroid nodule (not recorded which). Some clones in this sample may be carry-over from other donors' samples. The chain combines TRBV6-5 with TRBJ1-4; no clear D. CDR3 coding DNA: TGTGCCAGCAGTTACCGCGCCCGATATGAAAAACTGTTTTTT. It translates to CASSYRARYEKLFF.